What follows are 29 T cell receptor beta chains derived from one specimen sequenced in a study of T cell responses to AZD1222 COVID-19 vaccine (dated by TCRdb to about 2021). Library prep was done by the immunoSEQ multiplex PCR assay. Not all clones reach the TCRdb copy of this immuneACCESS table, which keeps in-frame sequences only. Checked studies attribute under half of the gap to unresolved V genes and leave the rest unexplained. This sample comprises 90,000 to 150,000 clones, around 90% of them detected only once. The leading ten clones occupy about 2.5% of the sample. According to the study, the label for this sample's time point signals: about 28 days (+/-7) after the second vaccine dose. This sample comprised peripheral blood, obtained 28 days after the second AZD1222 dose. The receptors stem from an adult who received the AZD1222 COVID-19 vaccine.

The chain uses TRBV18 and TRBJ1-4; tentatively, D is TRBD1 (5 bases). V shed 4 bases and J shed 0 bases, with 9 bases lying between them. The CDR3 spans 15 residues. Germline lookup yields CDR1 KGHSH and CDR2 LQKENI. The CDR3 sequence: CASSLGGPTNEKLFF. The CDR3 DNA reads TGTGCCAGCTCACTTGGGGGTCCAACTAATGAAAAACTGTTTTTT.

The rearrangement uses TRBV2 and TRBJ1-2; no clear D gene. Trimming shortened V by 1 base and J by 0 bases, and 12 bases separated the two germline ends. CDR1 and CDR2 (germline): SNHLY, FYNNEI. The CDR3 totals 16 residues. In nucleotides, the CDR3 is TGTGCCAGCAGTGAAGATCCAGCGCAAGCTAACTATGGCTACACCTTC. It is translated as CASSEDPAQANYGYTF.

This clone was observed a few times. The rearrangement links TRBV6-4 to TRBJ2-3; D perhaps matches TRBD1 (6 bases). Trimming removed 3 bases at V and 0 bases at J, with 7 bases between. Germline lookup yields CDR1 MRHNA and CDR2 SNTAGT. The CDR3 has 14 residues. As DNA, the CDR3 is TGTGCCAGCAGTGAAGGGGGTAGCACAGATACGCAGTATTTT. Translation: CASSEGGSTDTQYF.

V is TRBV24-1 and J is TRBJ1-6; D possibly corresponds to TRBD1 (5 bases). This CDR3 region has 13 residues. CDR1 KGHDR and CDR2 SFDVKD come from the germline V gene. Trimming removed 4 bases at V and 9 bases at J, with 9 bases between. The CDR3 here is CATSEGTSSPLHF. The CDR3 DNA reads TGTGCCACCAGTGAGGGGACTAGTTCACCCCTCCACTTT.

The CDR3 DNA follows: TGTGCCAGCAGCCAAGGTTTGACCGCTGGAAACACCATATATTTT. As protein: CASSQGLTAGNTIYF. The chain uses TRBV4-2 and TRBJ1-3; the D is unclear. Deletions cut 1 base from V and 2 bases from J, with 9 bases between. The CDR3 consists of 15 residues. Per the germline V gene, CDR1 is LGHNA and CDR2 is YNFKEQ.

This clone appeared a single time. V usage is TRBV10-3 and J usage is TRBJ1-5; 7 nucleotides match TRBD1. The CDR3 is 15 amino acids. Unmatched junction bases numbered 4, after V lost 0 bases and J lost 5 bases. CDR1 ENHRY and CDR2 SYGVKD come from the germline V gene. In nucleotides, the CDR3 is TGTGCCATCAGTGAGTCGGGACAGCCCCATCAGCCCCAGCATTTT. It specifies CAISESGQPHQPQHF.

V gene TRBV7-3 combines with J gene TRBJ1-2, with D possibly TRBD1 on 6 matching bases. This CDR3 is built from 12 residues. CDR1 and CDR2 (germline): SGHTA, FQGTGA. The V end was cut by 5 bases, the J end by 8 bases, with 12 bases between. The DNA for the CDR3 is TGTGCCAGCAGCCAACAGGGCTCCGGCTACACCTTC. The encoded protein is CASSQQGSGYTF.

The chain employs TRBV7-9 and TRBJ1-6; possible D gene TRBD1, 6 bases. V lost 1 base to trimming and J lost 6 bases, with 10 bases between them. The CDR3 spans 15 residues. Looked up from germline, CDR1 is SEHNR and CDR2 is FQNEAQ (reference sequence). The CDR3: CASSLGTGINSPLHF. The CDR3 coding sequence is TGTGCCAGCAGCTTAGGTACAGGGATTAATTCACCCCTCCACTTT.

V is TRBV7-8 and J is TRBJ2-6, with no clear D. In germline, CDR1 is SGHVS, CDR2 FQNEAQ. V was clipped by 5 bases and J by 2 bases, with 13 bases between them. The CDR3 length is 16 residues. The CDR3 DNA reads as TGTGCCAGCAGCGCCGGACGTCGCCCTGGGGCCAACGTCCTGACTTTC. Encoded protein: CASSAGRRPGANVLTF.

The chain links TRBV4-3 to TRBJ1-3, with D maybe TRBD1 (5 bases). The CDR3 covers 15 residues. Looked up from germline, CDR1 is LGHNA and CDR2 is YSLEER. The V end lost 5 bases, the J end lost 0 bases, and 11 bases lay between the germline ends. The CDR3 is CASSSQVGSGNTIYF. CDR3 bases: TGCGCCAGCAGCTCACAGGTTGGCTCTGGAAACACCATATATTTT.

Only one count was recorded for this clone. The rearrangement links TRBV7-9 to TRBJ1-2; D remains ambiguous. Germline V gene data show CDR1 as SEHNR and CDR2 as FQNEAQ (reference sequence). The CDR3 spans 13 residues. Trimming removed 1 base at V and 8 bases at J, with 11 bases between. The chain's CDR3 is CASSLDGRAGYTF. The CDR3 region has the DNA TGTGCCAGCAGCTTAGACGGACGGGCGGGCTACACCTTC. The whole variable domain, filled in from reference TRBV7-9 and TRBJ1-2, reads DTGVSQNPRHKITKRGQNVTFRCDPISEHNRLYWYRQTLGQGPEFLTYFQNEAQLEKSRLLSDRFSAERPKGSFSTLEIQRTEQGDSAMYLCASSLDGRAGYTFGSGTRLTVV.

This clone was seen a single time. The chain recombines TRBV19 with TRBJ2-4, with D perhaps being TRBD1 or TRBD2 (5 bases each). The CDR3 has 15 amino acids. Trimming shortened V by 3 bases and J by 3 bases, and 12 bases separated the two germline ends. Germline loops: CDR1 LNHDA, CDR2 SQIVND (reference sequence). CDR3 DNA: TGTGCCAGTAGTATTGGGGACGGAGTCAAAAACATTCAGTACTTC. It yields the protein CASSIGDGVKNIQYF.

The chain carries TRBV28 and TRBJ2-7; 7 nucleotides line up with TRBD1. Trimming at V came to 5 bases and at J to 11 bases, leaving 6 bases not matched to a gene. The CDR3 is made up of 11 amino acids. Germline assignment: CDR1 MDHEN and CDR2 SYDVKM. The CDR3 loop reads CASSERQGKYF. CDR3 bases: TGTGCCAGCAGTGAAAGACAGGGCAAGTACTTC.

The CDR3 here is CASSLVASVGYTF. DNA of the CDR3: TGTGCCAGCAGCTTGGTGGCATCCGTGGGCTACACCTTC. The rearrangement links TRBV5-4 to TRBJ1-2; no definite D call. Trimming removed 0 bases from V and 8 bases from J, with 11 bases in between. Germline CDR1 and CDR2: SGHNT and YYREEE (reference sequence). The length of the CDR3 is 13 residues.

J is TRBJ2-3 and V is TRBV7-2; D remains unclear. CDR1 is SGHTA, CDR2 FQGNSA, per germline. Trimming left V 4 bases short and J 2 bases short, with 13 bases between. This CDR3 spans 15 amino acids. As DNA, the CDR3 is TGTGCCAGCAGCTGGGATAGTGGATACACAGATACGCAGTATTTT. This translates into CASSWDSGYTDTQYF. The whole variable domain, filled in from reference TRBV7-2 and TRBJ2-3, reads GAGVSQSPSNKVTEKGKDVELRCDPISGHTALYWYRQSLGQGLEFLIYFQGNSAPDKSGLPSDRFSAERTGGSVSTLTIQRTQQEDSAVYLCASSWDSGYTDTQYFGPGTRLTVL.

The DNA of the CDR3 is TGTGCCAGCAGCCCGACGGACAGTGCCTATAATTCACCCCTCCACTTT. Translating it yields CASSPTDSAYNSPLHF. The chain recombines TRBV7-9 with TRBJ1-6, with TRBD1 as a possible D gene (6 bases). The V gene's germline CDR1 is SEHNR and CDR2 FQNEAQ (reference sequence). Deletions cut 5 bases from V and 2 bases from J, with 13 bases between. This CDR3 comprises 16 residues.

V and J are TRBV10-1 and TRBJ2-3, with 8 bases matching TRBD2. From germline, CDR1 is WNHNN and CDR2 SYGVQD (reference sequence). The junction had 7 bases not matched to a gene; V was cut back by 3 bases and J by 2 bases. The length of the CDR3 is 16 residues. The CDR3 region has the DNA TGCGCCAGCAGTGAAGGTAGCGGGGATCACACAGATACGCAGTATTTT. Translated, it gives CASSEGSGDHTDTQYF.

A few counts support this clone. V gene TRBV5-1 combines with J gene TRBJ1-3; D is undetermined. The germline CDR1 and CDR2 sequences are SGHRS and YFSETQ. Trimming took off 5 bases at V and 4 bases at J, with 4 bases between the two ends. The CDR3 consists of 11 residues. The CDR3 loop reads CASREGNTIYF. The CDR3 coding sequence is TGCGCCAGCAGGGAAGGAAACACCATATATTTT.

CDR3 protein: CASRLTGTEAFF. The CDR3 DNA sequence: TGTGCCAGCCGACTGACCGGCACTGAAGCTTTCTTT. The rearrangement joins TRBV28 to TRBJ1-1; D gene ambiguous. CDR3 length equals 12 residues. Trimming took off 8 bases at V and 4 bases at J, with 11 bases between the two ends. CDR1 and CDR2 (germline): MDHEN, SYDVKM.

The gene calls are TRBV5-1 and TRBJ2-5, with D tentatively TRBD2 (5 bases). CDR1 is SGHRS, CDR2 YFSETQ, per germline. The CDR3 extends over 14 amino acids. V was pared by 3 bases and J by 3 bases, with 12 bases between. Written as DNA, the CDR3 is TGCGCCAGCAGCTCCGAGGAGGAAGAAGAGACCCAGTACTTC. Protein product: CASSSEEEEETQYF.

The chain recombines TRBV14 with TRBJ2-5; 9 nucleotides agree with TRBD1. Trimming at V came to 3 bases and at J to 0 bases, leaving 8 bases not matched to a gene. The CDR3 is 17 amino acids. Germline V gene lookup returns CDR1 SGHDN and CDR2 FVKESK. The CDR3 loop reads CASSHYRTGAYQETQYF. The CDR3 nucleotides read TGTGCCAGCAGCCATTATAGGACAGGGGCGTACCAAGAGACCCAGTACTTC.

The chain joins TRBV7-2 to TRBJ2-3; D might be TRBD1 (6 bases). The germline gives CDR1 SGHTA, CDR2 FQGNSA. This CDR3 region has 14 residues. V lost 5 bases and J 4 bases, leaving 13 bases between the germline ends. In DNA, the CDR3 is TGTGCCAGCAGCCCCACAAGGGGGTCAGATACGCAGTATTTT. It yields the protein CASSPTRGSDTQYF.

This chain connects TRBV14 to TRBJ1-3; no firm D call. The V and J ends lost 0 bases and 2 bases respectively, with 8 bases between them. Germline loops: CDR1 SGHDN, CDR2 FVKESK. The CDR3 totals 15 residues. The CDR3 protein is CASSQELGTGNTIYF. The CDR3 nucleotides read TGTGCCAGCAGCCAAGAATTGGGGACTGGAAACACCATATATTTT.

J is TRBJ1-1 and V is TRBV9, with D perhaps TRBD1 (6 bases). CDR3 size: 13 residues. Trimming removed 4 bases from V and 4 bases from J, with 11 bases in between. Germline-derived CDR1 and CDR2 are SGDLS and YYNGEE. The DNA of the CDR3 is TGTGCCAGCAGCCAAGGGGGAGGCACTGAAGCTTTCTTT. Its protein is CASSQGGGTEAFF.

The rearrangement joins TRBV7-2 to TRBJ2-1, with TRBD1 matching over 7 bases. Germline trimming cut 6 bases from V and 4 bases from J; bases unmatched to any gene: 9. CDR3 length equals 15 residues. Germline CDR1 and CDR2: SGHTA and FQGNSA. Written as DNA, the CDR3 is TGTGCCAGCAGTTCCAACTCGGGACAGTACAATGAGCAGTTCTTC. Translation gives CASSSNSGQYNEQFF.

The chain employs TRBV19 and TRBJ1-2; D remains ambiguous. Germline V gene sequence: CDR1 LNHDA, CDR2 SQIVND (reference sequence). The CDR3 runs 11 residues. The V end was cut by 3 bases, the J end by 4 bases, with 3 bases between. In nucleotides, the CDR3 is TGTGCCAGTAGTATGGGCTATGGCTACACCTTC. Translated: CASSMGYGYTF.

This clone was detected once. The rearrangement uses TRBV6-6 and TRBJ2-6; the match to TRBD1 covers 8 bases. V gave up 5 bases and J gave up 0 bases; unmatched junction bases: 12. Germline V gene data show CDR1 as MNHNY and CDR2 as SVGAGI (reference sequence). The CDR3 spans 19 residues. CDR3 amino acids: CASSPGVGQVFSGANVLTF. CDR3 nucleotide sequence: TGTGCCAGCAGTCCAGGGGTGGGACAGGTTTTCTCTGGGGCCAACGTCCTGACTTTC.

The chain is built from TRBV15 and TRBJ2-1; D may be TRBD2 (6 bases). Germline CDR1 and CDR2: LNHNV and YYDKDF (reference sequence). Trimming removed 0 bases at V and 8 bases at J, with 14 bases between. The CDR3 consists of 15 residues. CDR3 nucleotide sequence: TGTGCCACCAGCAGAGATGTTCGGGACTTCGATGAGCAGTTCTTC. Protein product: CATSRDVRDFDEQFF.

The chain uses TRBV19 and TRBJ1-2; 8 bases line up with TRBD1. Looked up from germline, CDR1 is LNHDA and CDR2 is SQIVND (reference sequence). The CDR3 has 13 residues. Losses at the gene ends were 9 bases for V and 7 bases for J; bases not matched to a gene: 10. Here the CDR3 reads CASLDRDRFGYTF. The CDR3 DNA is TGTGCCAGCTTGGACCGGGACAGGTTTGGCTACACCTTC.